These T cell receptor beta chains were read from a single sample in a study of T-cell memory formation after mild COVID-19. Via MiXCR, TCRdb re-called the 5' RACE reads, giving one row per CDR3 protein. The sample yields under 450,000 distinct CDR3 sequences, more than 20% seen once. The sequenced material came from PBMCs or a T cell subset sorted from them (not recorded which). Receptors originate from a man aged 18 to 35 who had mild COVID-19 (a few samples of this study predate the infection). Cell type and time point are not known. The CDR3 runs from the conserved cysteine through the conserved F or W. A D gene is named only where the DNA matches it firmly. Some rows mark clone size as missing; the rest say once, few, many or name a class of expanded clone.

CDR3 protein | CDR3 DNA | J gene | clone size | D gene | V gene
CASANGENTGELFF | TGCGCCAGCGCTAACGGGGAGAACACCGGGGAGCTGTTTTTT | TRBJ2-2 | NA | NA | TRBV10-1
CSAPPFRTDTQYF | TGCAGTGCCCCTCCTTTCAGAACAGATACGCAGTATTTT | TRBJ2-3 | few | NA | TRBV20-1
CASSPVRGGTDTQYF | TGTGCCAGCTCACCGGTCAGGGGAGGCACAGATACGCAGTATTTT | TRBJ2-3 | NA | NA | TRBV18
CASSFRGNTDTQYF | TGCGCCAGCAGCTTCAGGGGCAACACAGATACGCAGTATTTT | TRBJ2-3 | few | NA | TRBV5-1
CASSQAAGGPTGELFF | TGCGCCAGCAGCCAAGCAGCGGGGGGGCCAACCGGGGAGCTGTTTTTT | TRBJ2-2 | few | TRBD2 | TRBV4-3
CASSYSGTLAYEQYF | TGTGCCAGCAGTTACTCTGGGACCCTCGCCTACGAGCAGTACTTC | TRBJ2-7 | few | NA | TRBV6-5
CASSFWFRQDRGSVGYGYTF | TGTGCCAGCAGCTTCTGGTTTCGACAGGACAGGGGCTCGGTCGGCTATGGCTACACCTTC | TRBJ1-2 | few | TRBD1 | TRBV5-5
CASIQGADILTGELFF | TGCGCCAGCATCCAGGGGGCGGATATTCTCACCGGGGAGCTGTTTTTT | TRBJ2-2 | once | TRBD1 | TRBV5-1
CASSSGPLTEQYF | TGTGCCAGCAGCTCAGGACCGCTAACCGAGCAGTACTTC | TRBJ2-7 | few | NA | TRBV7-3
CASRASGVEESPLHF | TGTGCCAGCAGGGCTAGTGGGGTGGAGGAGTCACCCCTCCACTTT | TRBJ1-6 | NA | NA | TRBV7-9
CASSSLDISPTNTGELFF | TGTGCCAGCAGCTCATTGGACATCAGTCCGACGAACACCGGGGAGCTGTTTTTT | TRBJ2-2 | NA | NA | TRBV11-2
CASSPTQNTEAFF | TGTGCCAGCAGTCCGACACAGAACACTGAAGCTTTCTTT | TRBJ1-1 | many | NA | TRBV12-3/TRBV12-4
CASSFRTEAFF | TGTGCCAGCAGTTTCCGGACTGAAGCTTTCTTT | TRBJ1-1 | few | NA | TRBV12-3/TRBV12-4
CASAWVDEQFF | TGTGCCAGCGCCTGGGTGGATGAGCAGTTCTTC | TRBJ2-1 | NA | NA | TRBV2
CSASPTGGGQPQHF | TGCAGTGCTTCCCCTACAGGGGGCGGTCAGCCCCAGCATTTT | TRBJ1-5 | few | TRBD1 | TRBV20-1
CASSPRQGGSTEAFF | TGTGCCAGCAGTCCCAGACAGGGCGGGAGCACTGAAGCTTTCTTT | TRBJ1-1 | NA | TRBD1 | TRBV12-3/TRBV12-4
CSAIGLRNTGELFF | TGCAGTGCTATAGGTCTTCGTAACACCGGGGAGCTGTTTTTT | TRBJ2-2 | few | NA | TRBV20-1
CASSLIGLNRGSNTGELFF | TGTGCCAGCAGCTTGATTGGTCTCAACAGGGGATCGAACACCGGGGAGCTGTTTTTT | TRBJ2-2 | few | TRBD1 | TRBV5-5
CASSLLGGGYNEQFF | TGTGCCAGCAGTTTATTGGGGGGAGGGTACAATGAGCAGTTCTTC | TRBJ2-1 | NA | TRBD2 | TRBV27
CSASRGPQETQYF | TGCAGTGCTAGCCGGGGGCCCCAAGAGACCCAGTACTTC | TRBJ2-5 | NA | NA | TRBV20-1
CASSFRPMNTEAFF | TGTGCCAGCAGTTTCCGACCTATGAACACTGAAGCTTTCTTT | TRBJ1-1 | NA | NA | TRBV12-3/TRBV12-4
CASNRGIRDNEQFF | TGTGCCAGCAACCGGGGGATACGGGATAATGAGCAGTTCTTC | TRBJ2-1 | many | NA | TRBV3-1
CASGDIAYEQYF | TGTGCCAGTGGGGATATCGCCTACGAGCAGTACTTC | TRBJ2-7 | NA | NA | TRBV19
CASSQDLEVSPYNEQFF | TGTGCCAGCAGCCAAGATCTGGAGGTCAGCCCCTACAATGAGCAGTTCTTC | TRBJ2-1 | NA | NA | TRBV3-1
CASSLSRFSGELFF | TGTGCCAGCAGCTTAAGTCGTTTCTCCGGGGAGCTGTTTTTT | TRBJ2-2 | few | NA | TRBV7-3
CARCKAGGRRAF | TGTGCCAGATGCAAAGCAGGGGGCAGAAGGGCCTTC | TRBJ1-2 | NA | TRBD1 | TRBV7-3
CASSWDRSRNTEAFF | TGTGCCAGCAGCTGGGACAGGAGCCGGAACACTGAAGCTTTCTTT | TRBJ1-1 | NA | TRBD1 | TRBV7-9
CASSLRTSGDYNEQFF | TGCGCCAGCAGCCTCCGGACTAGCGGGGACTACAATGAGCAGTTCTTC | TRBJ2-1 | many | TRBD2 | TRBV5-1
CASSSTGGIGEKLFF | TGTGCCAGCAGTTCGACAGGGGGGATCGGTGAAAAACTGTTTTTT | TRBJ1-4 | once | TRBD1 | TRBV6-6
CASSRGELFF | TGTGCCAGCAGCCGCGGGGAGCTGTTTTTT | TRBJ2-2 | many | NA | TRBV6-2/TRBV6-3
CASSLVSRGADNEQFF | TGTGCCAGCAGTTTAGTGTCACGGGGGGCGGACAATGAGCAGTTCTTC | TRBJ2-1 | few | NA | TRBV6-5
CASSPGGSGGNTGELFF | TGTGCCAGCAGCCCAGGGGGTAGCGGGGGTAACACCGGGGAGCTGTTTTTT | TRBJ2-2 | few | TRBD2 | TRBV7-3
CASSLWEVGADTQYF | TGCGCCAGCAGCTTGTGGGAGGTTGGGGCAGATACGCAGTATTTT | TRBJ2-3 | many | NA | TRBV5-1
CSVGEQGAPGIQYF | TGCAGCGTTGGAGAACAGGGGGCCCCGGGCATTCAGTACTTC | TRBJ2-4 | NA | TRBD1 | TRBV29-1
CASSLYVKTQYF | TGTGCCAGCAGCTTATACGTGAAGACCCAGTACTTC | TRBJ2-5 | few | NA | TRBV7-2
CASSQGSSGLLAKNIQYF | TGCGCCAGCAGCCAAGGATCTAGCGGGCTACTAGCCAAAAACATTCAGTACTTC | TRBJ2-4 | NA | TRBD2 | TRBV4-3
CSAETGPVNEQFF | TGCAGCGCAGAGACAGGGCCAGTCAATGAGCAGTTCTTC | TRBJ2-1 | few | TRBD1 | TRBV29-1
CASSQDRGRQETQYF | TGTGCCAGCAGTCAGGACAGGGGGCGGCAAGAGACCCAGTACTTC | TRBJ2-5 | NA | TRBD1 | TRBV7-2
CASSFISGTDYGYTF | TGTGCCAGCAGCTTCATCAGCGGGACAGACTATGGCTACACCTTC | TRBJ1-2 | NA | TRBD1 | TRBV7-2
CSARSTGRDTEAFF | TGCAGTGCTAGATCTACGGGTCGGGACACTGAAGCTTTCTTT | TRBJ1-1 | few | NA | TRBV20-1
CASSQDPSNRDGYTF | TGCGCCAGCAGCCAAGACCCCTCGAACAGGGATGGCTACACCTTC | TRBJ1-2 | NA | NA | TRBV4-3
CAIAENTIYF | TGTGCCATCGCGGAAAACACCATATATTTT | TRBJ1-3 | few | NA | TRBV10-3
CASSYGNIQYF | TGTGCCAGCAGTTACGGAAACATTCAGTACTTC | TRBJ2-4 | few | NA | TRBV6-2/TRBV6-3
CASSPLTGTGPEAFF | TGTGCCAGCAGCCCTCTAACAGGCACCGGTCCTGAAGCTTTCTTT | TRBJ1-1 | NA | NA | TRBV14
CASSVNFEGNGYTF | TGTGCCAGCAGCGTAAATTTTGAAGGAAATGGCTACACCTTC | TRBJ1-2 | few | NA | TRBV9
CSVPPGTSGRVPQYF | TGCAGTGTTCCCCCCGGGACTAGCGGGCGCGTACCGCAGTACTTC | TRBJ2-5 | NA | TRBD2 | TRBV20-1
CASSLKPNQPQHF | TGTGCCAGCAGCTTAAAACCTAATCAGCCCCAGCATTTT | TRBJ1-5 | NA | NA | TRBV7-3
CASSVDKDTQYF | TGTGCCAGCAGCGTAGATAAAGATACGCAGTATTTT | TRBJ2-3 | many | NA | TRBV9
CASSPTTQETQYF | TGTGCCAGCTCACCGACTACCCAAGAGACCCAGTACTTC | TRBJ2-5 | NA | NA | TRBV18
CASSLLYNEQFF | TGCGCCAGCAGCTTGCTTTACAATGAGCAGTTCTTC | TRBJ2-1 | few | NA | TRBV5-1
CATAQGFSTSLAKNIQYF | TGTGCCACCGCACAGGGTTTTTCTACCAGTCTAGCCAAAAACATTCAGTACTTC | TRBJ2-4 | few | NA | TRBV12-3/TRBV12-4
CASSSRGSNQPQHF | TGTGCCAGCAGTTCCAGGGGGAGCAATCAGCCCCAGCATTTT | TRBJ1-5 | many | TRBD1 | TRBV7-9
CASSYSTPSGNTIYF | TGTGCCAGCAGTTACTCGACCCCCTCTGGAAACACCATATATTTT | TRBJ1-3 | NA | NA | TRBV6-5
CASSYSIGGKLGELFF | TGTGCCAGCAGTTACTCGATAGGGGGCAAGCTCGGGGAGCTGTTTTTT | TRBJ2-2 | few | TRBD1 | TRBV6-5
CATRPPQGAGEQYF | TGTGCCACCCGGCCCCCCCAGGGGGCTGGCGAGCAGTACTTC | TRBJ2-7 | few | TRBD1 | TRBV6-6
CASSRPPELGRDEQYF | TGCGCCAGCAGTCGGCCCCCGGAACTCGGGCGGGACGAGCAGTACTTC | TRBJ2-7 | NA | NA | TRBV5-1
CASSLDSLTGELFF | TGCGCCAGCAGCTTAGACAGTCTCACCGGGGAGCTGTTTTTT | TRBJ2-2 | few | NA | TRBV5-1
CASSQEALGALDTQYF | TGTGCCAGCAGCCAAGAGGCCCTTGGCGCTTTAGATACGCAGTATTTT | TRBJ2-3 | few | NA | TRBV3-1
CASSKDRAGANVLTF | TGTGCCAGCAGCAAGGACAGGGCTGGGGCCAACGTCCTGACTTTC | TRBJ2-6 | NA | TRBD1 | TRBV7-2
CASSSVIGLPPYNEQFF | TGTGCCAGCAGTTCGGTTATTGGACTTCCGCCCTACAATGAGCAGTTCTTC | TRBJ2-1 | NA | NA | TRBV5-6